The 20 T cell receptor beta chains listed next were all sequenced from one sample in a study of PD-L1 blockade in urothelial cancer. The data were produced by immunoSEQ multiplex PCR, yet TCRdb's version contains in-frame clones alone and is incomplete. The sample consists of about 76,000 clones, 80% to 85% of them appearing once. Sequences were derived from PBMCs, sampled around atezolizumab (anti-PD-L1) treatment. Source of these receptors: a man aged 70-80 years with urothelial cancer.

The chain has TRBV4-2 and TRBJ1-2; D unclear. Trimming took 5 bases from V and 5 from J, leaving 15 bases between them. Per germline, CDR1 LGHNA and CDR2 YNFKEQ. This CDR3 is 14 amino acids long. The CDR3 is CASSGGSSPYGYTF. The CDR3 bases are TGTGCCAGCAGCGGAGGCAGTTCCCCTTATGGCTACACCTTC.

This clone has only a few counts. CDR3 bases: TGCAGCGTTGAAGTCACGGACAAGGGGCAGTACTTC. Amino acid sequence: CSVEVTDKGQYF. The V and J genes are TRBV29-1 and TRBJ2-7, with D possibly TRBD1 on 5 matching bases. Trimming cost V 1 base and J 9 bases, with 13 bases left between them. This CDR3 contains 12 residues. Germline V CDR1 and CDR2: SQVTM, ANQGSEA.

The chain joins TRBV5-4 to TRBJ2-7; 10 bases fit TRBD2. The germline V gene has CDR1 SGHNT and CDR2 YYREEE (reference sequence). The CDR3 has 14 residues. Germline trimming cut 4 bases from V and 2 bases from J; bases unmatched to any gene: 3. In DNA form, the CDR3 reads TGTGCCAGCAGCCTTAGCGGGAGGACCTACGAGCAGTACTTC. Translation: CASSLSGRTYEQYF.

The CDR3 DNA reads as TGTGCCAGCTCACCACCAAGCGGGAGATACCAAGAGACCCAGTACTTC. Translation gives CASSPPSGRYQETQYF. The V call is TRBV18, the J call TRBJ2-5; 8 nucleotides agree with TRBD2. CDR1 is KGHSH, CDR2 LQKENI, per germline. J lost 0 bases, V lost 0 bases, and 3 bases had no gene match. CDR3 length: 16 amino acids.

The chain has TRBV18 and TRBJ2-2; 8 positions match TRBD2. Germline trimming cut 9 bases from V and 6 bases from J; bases unmatched to any gene: 12. CDR1 is KGHSH, CDR2 LQKENI, per germline. CDR3 length equals 15 residues. The CDR3 coding sequence is TGTGCCAGTTCCTTGACTAGCGTCATGGCCGGGGAGCTGTTTTTT. Residues: CASSLTSVMAGELFF. Supplemented by reference TRBV18 and TRBJ2-2, the full variable domain reads NAGVMQNPRHLVRRRGQEARLRCSPMKGHSHVYWYRQLPEEGLKFMVYLQKENIIDESGMPKERFSAEFPKEGPSILRIQQVVRGDSAAYFCASSLTSVMAGELFFGEGSRLTVL.

This clone was observed once. The rearrangement joins TRBV19 to TRBJ1-4, with a weak D call TRBD1 (5 bases). The V gene's germline CDR1 is LNHDA and CDR2 SQIVND (reference sequence). V shed 4 bases and J shed 7 bases, with 13 bases lying between them. The CDR3 consists of 14 residues. The DNA for the CDR3 is TGTGCCAGTAGTACAGGGAAGGGCGGTGAAAAACTGTTTTTT. Its protein is CASSTGKGGEKLFF.

The CDR3 protein is CASSLGTFPGNEQFF. The CDR3 nucleotides read TGTGCCAGCAGCCTCGGGACATTCCCTGGCAATGAGCAGTTCTTC. The V gene is TRBV27, the J gene TRBJ2-1; possible D gene TRBD1, 6 bases. V dropped 6 bases and J dropped 6 bases, with 18 bases sitting between them. The CDR3 has 15 residues. Germline CDR1 MNHEY, CDR2 SMNVEV (reference sequence).

The chain joins TRBV28 to TRBJ2-1; possible D gene TRBD2, 5 bases. The germline V gene has CDR1 MDHEN and CDR2 SYDVKM. With 6 bases removed from V and 9 bases from J, the gap between germline ends came to 15 bases. The CDR3 is made up of 13 amino acids. CDR3 protein: CASRLGETGEQFF. The CDR3 DNA is TGTGCCAGCAGGCTCGGGGAAACCGGTGAGCAGTTCTTC.

The CDR3 DNA follows: TGTGCCAGCAGCAAAATCGGCAGGCCCGCTGTAGAGCAGTACTTC. Protein product: CASSKIGRPAVEQYF. The V and J genes are TRBV21-1 and TRBJ2-7; the listed D gene, TRBD1, was not tested against the DNA. TRBV21-1 is deemed a pseudogene. The CDR3 loop spans 15 amino acids.

The chain joins TRBV19 to TRBJ1-5, with 7 bases fitting TRBD1. This CDR3 is 18 amino acids long. V was pared by 3 bases and J by 2 bases, with 13 bases of the junction left unmatched. Germline lookup yields CDR1 LNHDA and CDR2 SQIVND (reference sequence). The CDR3 region has the DNA TGTGCCAGTAGTATGTGGGACAGTATCTCTTTGGGCAATCAGCCCCAGCATTTT. This codes for CASSMWDSISLGNQPQHF.

A remark on this clone: This specimen includes other DNA sequences encoding the same CDR3. CDR3 bases: TGTGCCAGCAGCCGGGGAGGGGGAAGCGGGAGGACAGATACGCAGTATTTT. It yields the protein CASSRGGGSGRTDTQYF. V and J are TRBV9 and TRBJ2-3; 9 bases fit TRBD2. Looked up from germline, CDR1 is SGDLS and CDR2 is YYNGEE. The CDR3 spans 17 residues. V trimming: 4 bases; J trimming: 3 bases; junction bases outside the gene matches: 12.

The chain is built from TRBV7-9 and TRBJ1-1; 10 bases fit TRBD1. Unmatched junction bases numbered 11, after V lost 3 bases and J lost 10 bases. CDR1 and CDR2 (germline): SEHNR, FQNEAQ (reference sequence). The CDR3 runs to 15 residues. As DNA, the CDR3 is TGTGCCAGCAGCTTGCTTGCCGGGACAGGGGATCGAGCTTTCTTT. Its translation: CASSLLAGTGDRAFF.

The CDR3 DNA sequence: TGCGCCAGCAGCCAAGATCACAGGTCGCTAGAGACCCAGTACTTC. Translation: CASSQDHRSLETQYF. This rearrangement joins TRBV4-1 to TRBJ2-5; D is perhaps TRBD1 (5 bases). The CDR3 is 15 amino acids. Germline V gives CDR1 MGHRA, CDR2 YSYEKL. The V gene lost 0 bases and the J gene lost 4 bases, with 12 bases spanning the gap.

The chain uses TRBV28 and TRBJ1-2, with D possibly TRBD1 on 5 matching bases. This CDR3 is built from 11 residues. CDR1 and CDR2 (germline): MDHEN, SYDVKM. Trimming shortened V by 8 bases and J by 4 bases, and 8 bases separated the two germline ends. The CDR3 DNA reads as TGTGCCAGCGGAGGGGCCTATGGCTACACCTTC. Translated, it gives CASGGAYGYTF.

The J gene is TRBJ1-2, the V gene TRBV28; 7 nucleotides match TRBD1. Unmatched junction bases numbered 12, after V lost 6 bases and J lost 5 bases. CDR1 and CDR2 from the germline V gene are MDHEN and SYDVKM. CDR3 length equals 15 residues. The CDR3 DNA is TGTGCCAGCAGGACGAACCCCCGGGACAGATATGGCTACACCTTC. Translating gives CASRTNPRDRYGYTF.

The chain recombines TRBV28 with TRBJ2-5; possible D gene TRBD2, 5 bases. This CDR3 is built from 12 residues. Germline CDR1 and CDR2: MDHEN and SYDVKM. Trimming pared 7 bases from V and 5 bases from J, leaving 11 bases between. CDR3 in DNA: TGTGCCAGCACCCACCGAGGGGAGACCCAGTACTTC. Its translation: CASTHRGETQYF. The whole variable domain, filled in from reference TRBV28 and TRBJ2-5, reads DVKVTQSSRYLVKRTGEKVFLECVQDMDHENMFWYRQDPGLGLRLIYFSYDVKMKEKGDIPEGYSVSREKKERFSLILESASTNQTSMYLCASTHRGETQYFGPGTRLLVL.

This clone has just one count. The chain employs TRBV27 and TRBJ2-7, with 7 bases aligning to TRBD1. Germline loops: CDR1 MNHEY, CDR2 SMNVEV (reference sequence). CDR3 length equals 12 residues. Trimming took 8 bases from V and 2 from J; bases not matched to a gene: 3. The CDR3, as DNA: TGTGCCAGCCGACAGGGCCCCTACGAGCAGTACTTC. Protein product: CASRQGPYEQYF.

The chain links TRBV11-2 to TRBJ2-7; no clear D. The CDR3 covers 14 residues. The V gene's germline CDR1 is SGHAT and CDR2 FQNNGV. The ends were cut back, 0 bases at V and 3 bases at J, with 9 bases in the middle. CDR3 loop: CASSLEWQYYEQYF. DNA of the CDR3: TGTGCCAGCAGCTTAGAGTGGCAGTACTACGAGCAGTACTTC.

The V call is TRBV30, the J call TRBJ2-3; TRBD2 agrees at 8 bases. The germline V gene has CDR1 GTSNPN and CDR2 SVGIG (reference sequence). CDR3 length: 13 residues. Losses at the gene ends were 4 bases for V and 8 bases for J; bases not matched to a gene: 8. The CDR3 DNA reads TGTGCCTGGACCGGGACTAGTAGTGGTACGCAGTATTTT. Translated: CAWTGTSSGTQYF. Supplemented by reference TRBV30 and TRBJ2-3, the full variable domain reads SQTIHQWPATLVQPVGSPLSLECTVEGTSNPNLYWYRQAAGRGLQLLFYSVGIGQISSEVPQNLSASRPQDRQFILSSKKLLLSDSGFYLCAWTGTSSGTQYFGPGTRLTVL.

This chain links TRBV5-1 with TRBJ2-1; 14 bases are a match to TRBD2. This CDR3 region has 19 residues. The V segment lost 2 bases and the J segment 2 bases; nucleotides outside the gene matches: 9. Germline V gene sequence: CDR1 SGHRS, CDR2 YFSETQ. The CDR3 here is CASSFFGTSGSPPYNEQFF. Written as DNA, the CDR3 is TGCGCCAGCAGCTTTTTCGGGACTAGCGGGAGCCCTCCCTACAATGAGCAGTTCTTC.